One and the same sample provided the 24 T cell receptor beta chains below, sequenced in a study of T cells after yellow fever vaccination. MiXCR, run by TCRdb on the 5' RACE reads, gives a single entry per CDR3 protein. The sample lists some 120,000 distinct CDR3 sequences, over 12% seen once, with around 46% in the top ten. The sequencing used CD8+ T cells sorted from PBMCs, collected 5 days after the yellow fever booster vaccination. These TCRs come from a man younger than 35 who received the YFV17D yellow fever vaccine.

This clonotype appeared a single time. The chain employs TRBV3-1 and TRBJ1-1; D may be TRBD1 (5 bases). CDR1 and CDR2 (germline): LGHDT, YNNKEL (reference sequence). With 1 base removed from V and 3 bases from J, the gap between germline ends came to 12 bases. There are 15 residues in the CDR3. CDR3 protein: CASSQGDPWDTEAFF. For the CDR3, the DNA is TGTGCCAGCAGCCAAGGGGACCCCTGGGACACTGAAGCTTTCTTT.

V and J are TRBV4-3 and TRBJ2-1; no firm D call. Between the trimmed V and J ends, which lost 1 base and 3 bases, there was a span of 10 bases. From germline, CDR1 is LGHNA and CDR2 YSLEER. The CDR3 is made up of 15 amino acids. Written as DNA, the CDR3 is TGCGCCAGCAGCCAAGTAGATTCTCACTACAATGAGCAGTTCTTC. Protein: CASSQVDSHYNEQFF.

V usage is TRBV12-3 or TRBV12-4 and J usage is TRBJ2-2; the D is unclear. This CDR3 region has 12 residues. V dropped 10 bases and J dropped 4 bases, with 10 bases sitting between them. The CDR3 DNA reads TGTGCCATCCCCACCCTCACCGGGGAGCTGTTTTTT. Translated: CAIPTLTGELFF.

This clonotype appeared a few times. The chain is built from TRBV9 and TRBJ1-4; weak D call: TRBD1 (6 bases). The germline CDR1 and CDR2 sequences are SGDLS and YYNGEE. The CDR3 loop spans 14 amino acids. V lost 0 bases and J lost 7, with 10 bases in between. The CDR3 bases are TGTGCCAGCAGCGTAGCGGGGGGGCGTGAAAAACTGTTTTTT. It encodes CASSVAGGREKLFF.

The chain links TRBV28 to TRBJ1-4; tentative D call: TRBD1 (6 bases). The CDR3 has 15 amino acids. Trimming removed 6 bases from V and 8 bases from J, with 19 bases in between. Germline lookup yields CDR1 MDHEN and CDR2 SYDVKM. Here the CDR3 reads CASSISKGHGEKLFF. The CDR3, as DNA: TGTGCCAGCAGCATTTCGAAGGGACATGGAGAAAAACTGTTTTTT. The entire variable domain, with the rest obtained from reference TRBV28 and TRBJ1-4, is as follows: DVKVTQSSRYLVKRTGEKVFLECVQDMDHENMFWYRQDPGLGLRLIYFSYDVKMKEKGDIPEGYSVSREKKERFSLILESASTNQTSMYLCASSISKGHGEKLFFGSGTQLSVL.

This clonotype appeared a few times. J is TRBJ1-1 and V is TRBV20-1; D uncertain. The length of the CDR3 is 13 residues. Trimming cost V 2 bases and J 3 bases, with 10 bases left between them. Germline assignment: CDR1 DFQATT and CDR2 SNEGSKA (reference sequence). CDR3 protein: CSARYLTYTEAFF. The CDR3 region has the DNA TGCAGTGCTAGATACCTCACGTACACTGAAGCTTTCTTT.

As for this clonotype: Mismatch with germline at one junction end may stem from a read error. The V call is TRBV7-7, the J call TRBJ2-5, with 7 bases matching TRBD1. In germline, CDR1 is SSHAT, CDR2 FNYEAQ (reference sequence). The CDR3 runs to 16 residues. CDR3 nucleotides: TGTGCTAGCAGCGCGGCCCGGGACAGCTACCAAGAGACCCAGTACTTC. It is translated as CASSAARDSYQETQYF.

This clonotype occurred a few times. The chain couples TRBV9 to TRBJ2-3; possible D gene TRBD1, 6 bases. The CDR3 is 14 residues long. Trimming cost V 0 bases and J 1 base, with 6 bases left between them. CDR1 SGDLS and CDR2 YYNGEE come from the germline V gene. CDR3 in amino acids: CASSVEGGTDTQYF. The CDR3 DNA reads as TGTGCCAGCAGCGTAGAGGGGGGCACAGATACGCAGTATTTT.

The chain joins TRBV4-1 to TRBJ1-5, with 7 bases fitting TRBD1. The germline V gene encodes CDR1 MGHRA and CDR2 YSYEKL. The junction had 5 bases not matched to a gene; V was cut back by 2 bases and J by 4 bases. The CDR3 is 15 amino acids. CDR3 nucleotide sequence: TGCGCCAGCAGCCAACCGGGGACAGCTAATCAGCCCCAGCATTTT. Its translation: CASSQPGTANQPQHF.

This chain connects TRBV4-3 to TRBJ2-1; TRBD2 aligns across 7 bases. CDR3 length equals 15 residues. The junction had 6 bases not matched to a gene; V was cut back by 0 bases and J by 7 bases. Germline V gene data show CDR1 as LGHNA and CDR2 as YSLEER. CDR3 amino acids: CASSQDTGAGNEQFF. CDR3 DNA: TGCGCCAGCAGCCAAGATACAGGAGCGGGGAATGAGCAGTTCTTC.

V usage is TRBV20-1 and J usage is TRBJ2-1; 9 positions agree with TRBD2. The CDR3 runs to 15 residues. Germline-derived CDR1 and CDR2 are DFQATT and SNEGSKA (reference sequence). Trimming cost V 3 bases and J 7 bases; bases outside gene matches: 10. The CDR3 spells CSASISSGVRNEQFF. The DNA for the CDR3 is TGCAGTGCTAGTATATCTAGCGGGGTTAGAAATGAGCAGTTCTTC.

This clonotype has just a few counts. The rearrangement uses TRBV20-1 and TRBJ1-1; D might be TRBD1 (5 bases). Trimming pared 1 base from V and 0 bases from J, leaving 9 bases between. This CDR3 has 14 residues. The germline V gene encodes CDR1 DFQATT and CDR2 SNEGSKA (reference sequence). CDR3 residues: CSARAQGLNTEAFF. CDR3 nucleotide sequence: TGCAGTGCTAGAGCCCAGGGCCTGAACACTGAAGCTTTCTTT.

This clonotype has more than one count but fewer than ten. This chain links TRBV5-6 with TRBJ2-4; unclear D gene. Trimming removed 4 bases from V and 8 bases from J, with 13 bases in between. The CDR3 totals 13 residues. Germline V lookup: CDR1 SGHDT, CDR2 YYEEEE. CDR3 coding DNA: TGTGCCAGCAGCGATGAGAATTCGCACATTCAGTACTTC. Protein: CASSDENSHIQYF.

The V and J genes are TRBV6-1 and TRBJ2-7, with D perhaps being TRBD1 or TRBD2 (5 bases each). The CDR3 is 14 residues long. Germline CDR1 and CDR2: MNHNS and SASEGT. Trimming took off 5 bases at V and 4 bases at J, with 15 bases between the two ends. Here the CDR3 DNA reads TGTGCCAGCAGTTCACCGGGACGGAAATACGAGCAGTACTTC. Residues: CASSSPGRKYEQYF.

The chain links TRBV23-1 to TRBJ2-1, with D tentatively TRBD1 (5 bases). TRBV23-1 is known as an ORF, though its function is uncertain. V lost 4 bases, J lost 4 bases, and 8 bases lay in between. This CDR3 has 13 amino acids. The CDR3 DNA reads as TGCGCCAGCAGTCCTCCAGGGTACAATGAGCAGTTCTTC. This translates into CASSPPGYNEQFF.

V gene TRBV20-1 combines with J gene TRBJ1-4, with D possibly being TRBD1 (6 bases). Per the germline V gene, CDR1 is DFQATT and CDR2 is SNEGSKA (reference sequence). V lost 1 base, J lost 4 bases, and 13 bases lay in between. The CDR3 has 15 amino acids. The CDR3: CSARVRQAGNEKLFF. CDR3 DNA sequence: TGCAGTGCTAGAGTCAGACAGGCGGGTAATGAAAAACTGTTTTTT.

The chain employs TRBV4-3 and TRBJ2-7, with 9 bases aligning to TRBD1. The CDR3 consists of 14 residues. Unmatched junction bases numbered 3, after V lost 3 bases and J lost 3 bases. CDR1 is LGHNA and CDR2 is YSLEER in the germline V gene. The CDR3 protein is CASSQGTGNYEQYF. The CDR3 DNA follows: TGCGCCAGCAGCCAGGGGACAGGGAACTACGAGCAGTACTTC.

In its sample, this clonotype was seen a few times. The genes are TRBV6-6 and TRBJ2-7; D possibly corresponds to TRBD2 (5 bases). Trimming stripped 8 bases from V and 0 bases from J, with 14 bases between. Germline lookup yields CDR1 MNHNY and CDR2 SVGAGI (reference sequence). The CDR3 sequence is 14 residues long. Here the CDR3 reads CASGLAGISYEQYF. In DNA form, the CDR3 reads TGTGCCAGCGGGCTCGCCGGGATCTCCTACGAGCAGTACTTC.

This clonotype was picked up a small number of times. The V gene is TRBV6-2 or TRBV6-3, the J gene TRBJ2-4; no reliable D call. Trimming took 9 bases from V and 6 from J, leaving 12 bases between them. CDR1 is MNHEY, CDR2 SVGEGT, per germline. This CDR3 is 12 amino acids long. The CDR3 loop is CASGGVLNIQYF. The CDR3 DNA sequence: TGTGCCAGTGGTGGGGTCCTAAACATTCAGTACTTC.

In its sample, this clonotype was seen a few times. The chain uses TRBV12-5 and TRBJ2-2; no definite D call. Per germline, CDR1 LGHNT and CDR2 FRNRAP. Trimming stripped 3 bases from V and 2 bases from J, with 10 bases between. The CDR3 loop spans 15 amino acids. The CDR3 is CASGFWGFNTGELFF. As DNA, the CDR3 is TGTGCTAGTGGTTTTTGGGGTTTCAACACCGGGGAGCTGTTTTTT.

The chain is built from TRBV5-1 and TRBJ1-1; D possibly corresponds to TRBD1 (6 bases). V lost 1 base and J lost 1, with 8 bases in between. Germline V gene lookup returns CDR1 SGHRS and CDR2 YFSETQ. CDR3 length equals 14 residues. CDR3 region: CASSLTQGNTEAFF. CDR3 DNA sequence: TGCGCCAGCAGCTTGACACAGGGGAACACTGAAGCTTTCTTT.

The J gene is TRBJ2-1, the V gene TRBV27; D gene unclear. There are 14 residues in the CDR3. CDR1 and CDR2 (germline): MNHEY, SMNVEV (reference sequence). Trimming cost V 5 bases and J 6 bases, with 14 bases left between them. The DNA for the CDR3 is TGTGCCAGCAGTCCGCAGCGACCGGGCAATGAGCAGTTCTTC. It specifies CASSPQRPGNEQFF.

CDR3 nucleotides: TGTGCCAGCAGCTTAGGCGTAGGTGAAGCTTTCTTT. Amino acids: CASSLGVGEAFF. The gene calls are TRBV5-4 and TRBJ1-1; D gene unclear. Deletions cut 2 bases from V and 7 bases from J, with 9 bases between. CDR1 is SGHNT and CDR2 is YYREEE in the germline V gene (reference sequence). This CDR3 region has 12 residues.

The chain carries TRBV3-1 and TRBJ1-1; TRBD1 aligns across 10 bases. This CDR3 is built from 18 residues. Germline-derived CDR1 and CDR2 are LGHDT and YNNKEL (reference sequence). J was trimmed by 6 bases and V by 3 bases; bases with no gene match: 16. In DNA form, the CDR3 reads TGTGCCAGCAGCCAGATCGTTGAGGGACAGGGGAATTTGGCTGAAGCTTTCTTT. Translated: CASSQIVEGQGNLAEAFF.